This T cell receptor (beta chain) was recorded in a study of cytomegalovirus exposure and HLA in healthy donors. Study-wide points: Previously analyzed data showed that most TCR beta V segments were productive at a frequency of about 90% or about 30%. In a later analysis, TCR beta V- and J-gene trimming showed a link to a missense DCLRE1C variant. TCR association rates varied by HLA locus in a later analysis, with DRB1 highest and HLA-C lowest. In all likelihood, a cluster of highly shared sequence variants was a sequencing artifact.

PCR primers comprised 60 Vbeta and 13 Jbeta primers. This table comes from immunoSEQ multiplex PCR, and its TCRdb copy is limited to in-frame clones, with some not included. The sample contains 110,000 to 150,000 clones, about 74% of which appear only once. As concerns this clone: Its antigen is currently unknown.

V was pared by 3 bases and J by 1 base, with 0 bases of the junction left unmatched. The CDR3 sequence is 16 residues long. Germline V lookup: CDR1 LGHNA, CDR2 YSLEER. The chain uses TRBV4-3 and TRBJ2-1, with 13 bases matching TRBD2. Sequencing input: PBMCs. The TCR originated in a woman between 45 and 65 years old in good health and CMV-seronegative. The CDR3 bases are TGCGCCAGCAGCCAGGGACTAGCGGGGTCCTACAATGAGCAGTTCTTC. The encoded protein is CASSQGLAGSYNEQFF.